This T cell receptor beta chain was recorded in a study of Ad26.COV2.S vaccination and SARS-CoV-2 variants (dated by TCRdb to 2020 to 2023). Describing the broader study: The specificity and breadth of SARS-CoV-2-reactive T cell receptors after Ad26.COV2.S vaccination were assessed by TCRbeta repertoire sequencing. The TCR-sequenced set comprised around 30 samples: some 19 Ad26.COV2.S vaccine recipients, 5 placebo recipients and 8 SARS-CoV-2 convalescent individuals.

The meaning of the sample's time point label: individuals recovered from natural SARS-CoV-2 infection. For CDR1 and CDR2, the germline V gene lists MGHDK and SYGVNS. Counted from cysteine to phenylalanine, this CDR3 has 15 amino acids. Just CDR3 DNA is preserved here, 45 bases in frame from base 1. V has 6 bases trimmed and J has 4 bases trimmed; junction bases matching no gene number 11. The immunoSEQ Assay was used to sequence TCRbeta CDR3 regions. After extraction, genomic DNA underwent amplification by bias-controlled multiplex PCR, followed by high-throughput sequencing. The published analysis was carried out like this. To quantify the absolute abundance of every unique TCRbeta CDR3 region, sequences were collapsed and filtered. Usable DNA was measured by amplifying reference genes present in all nucleated cells, and TCRbeta template counts were normalized to that usable DNA to estimate T cell fraction. Repertoire TCRs were annotated as SARS-CoV-2-specific when V gene, CDR3 amino acid sequence and J gene were exactly matched to a known reactive TCR set. MIRA supplied the reference SARS-CoV-2 TCR set, which was filtered for enrichment in COVID-19-positive ImmuneCODE repertoires so that public or cross-reactive TCRs were removed. Drawing on the MIRA antigens, annotated TCRs were analysed further at the level of specific ORF or position within ORF. Depth was the summed frequency of annotated unique rearrangements, while breadth was defined as annotated unique rearrangements over total unique productive rearrangements. Two-sided Wilcoxon rank-sum tests were applied when comparing TCR breadth between groups. Here the immuneACCESS table is served through TCRdb, limited to in-frame sequences with V and J called. Missing clones are a known gap in these copies; in checked studies unresolved V genes cover under half, and the rest lacks a known reason. The D gene and trimming were derived from the DNA, and the V and J assignments and clone size from that table. The sample includes 350,000 to 450,000 clones, with roughly 94% observed a single time. The ten largest clones capture around 4% of the sample.

A word on this clone: The clone's antigen remains unknown. Base qualities were left out, and no much larger clone turns up one base away.

Study-level results and caveats: Substantial breadth of spike-specific CD8+ and CD4+ T cell responses was reported after vaccination. Compared with placebo recipients, Ad26.COV2.S recipients showed higher spike-specific TCR breadth (P = 0.0014). Comparable non-spike TCR breadth was observed between vaccine and placebo recipients, consistent with only spike being contained in the vaccine. The authors noted that the TCR breadth and depth analyses may have underestimated total T cell responses.

Sequencing used peripheral blood, obtained after recovery from COVID-19. The clonotype originates from a human donor who had recovered from COVID-19. The sequence joins TRBV25-1 to TRBJ1-2; 7 central bases correspond to TRBD1. The CDR3 is CASRHDRERGYGYTF. At the DNA level, the sequence is TGTGCCAGCAGACATGACAGGGAGCGCGGCTATGGCTACACCTTC.